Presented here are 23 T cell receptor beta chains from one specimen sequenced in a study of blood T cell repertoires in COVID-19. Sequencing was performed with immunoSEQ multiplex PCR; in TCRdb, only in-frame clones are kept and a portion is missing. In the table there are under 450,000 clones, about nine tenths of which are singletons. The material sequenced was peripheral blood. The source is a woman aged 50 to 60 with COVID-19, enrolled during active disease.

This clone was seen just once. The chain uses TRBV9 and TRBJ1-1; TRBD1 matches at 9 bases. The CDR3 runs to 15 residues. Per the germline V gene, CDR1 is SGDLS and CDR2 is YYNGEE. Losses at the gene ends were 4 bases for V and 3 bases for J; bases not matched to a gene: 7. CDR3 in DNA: TGTGCCAGCAGCCCAGGGACAGGGATTTACACTGAAGCTTTCTTT. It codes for CASSPGTGIYTEAFF. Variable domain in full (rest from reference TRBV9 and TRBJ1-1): DSGVTQTPKHLITATGQRVTLRCSPRSGDLSVYWYQQSLDQGLQFLIQYYNGEERAKGNILERFSAQQFPDLHSELNLSSLELGDSALYFCASSPGTGIYTEAFFGQGTRLTVV.

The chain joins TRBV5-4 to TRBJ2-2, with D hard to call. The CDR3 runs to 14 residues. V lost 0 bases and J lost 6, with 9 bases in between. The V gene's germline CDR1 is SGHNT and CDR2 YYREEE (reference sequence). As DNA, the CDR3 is TGTGCCAGCAGCTTGGAGGAGCCGGCCGGGGAGCTGTTTTTT. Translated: CASSLEEPAGELFF.

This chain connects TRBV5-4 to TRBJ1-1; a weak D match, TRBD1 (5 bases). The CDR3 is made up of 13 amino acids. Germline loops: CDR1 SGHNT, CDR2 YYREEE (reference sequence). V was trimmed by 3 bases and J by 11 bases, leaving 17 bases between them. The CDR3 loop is CASSSGLPGLAFF. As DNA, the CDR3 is TGTGCCAGCAGCTCGGGACTTCCAGGACTCGCTTTCTTT.

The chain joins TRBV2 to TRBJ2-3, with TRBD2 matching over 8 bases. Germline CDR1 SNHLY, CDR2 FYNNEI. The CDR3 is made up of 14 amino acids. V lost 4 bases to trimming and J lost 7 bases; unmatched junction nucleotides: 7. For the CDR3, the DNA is TGTGCCAGCAGTGCTCTGCGGGGGGCGTATACGCAGTATTTT. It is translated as CASSALRGAYTQYF.

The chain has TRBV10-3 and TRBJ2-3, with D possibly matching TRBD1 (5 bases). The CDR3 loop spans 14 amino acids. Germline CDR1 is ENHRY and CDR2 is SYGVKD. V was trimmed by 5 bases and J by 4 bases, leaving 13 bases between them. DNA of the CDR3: TGTGCCATCAGTATGGGGCTACGGGCAGATACGCAGTATTTT. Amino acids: CAISMGLRADTQYF.

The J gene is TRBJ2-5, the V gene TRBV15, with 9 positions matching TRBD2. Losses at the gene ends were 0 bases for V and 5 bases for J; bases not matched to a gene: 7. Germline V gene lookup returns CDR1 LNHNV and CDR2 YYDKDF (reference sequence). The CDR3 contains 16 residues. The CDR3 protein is CATSRERRGGLETQYF. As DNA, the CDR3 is TGTGCCACCAGCAGAGAAAGGCGGGGGGGCCTGGAGACCCAGTACTTC. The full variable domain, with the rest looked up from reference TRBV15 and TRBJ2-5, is DAMVIQNPRYQVTQFGKPVTLSCSQTLNHNVMYWYQQKSSQAPKLLFHYYDKDFNNEADTPDNFQSRRPNTSFCFLDIRSPGLGDTAMYLCATSRERRGGLETQYFGPGTRLLVL.

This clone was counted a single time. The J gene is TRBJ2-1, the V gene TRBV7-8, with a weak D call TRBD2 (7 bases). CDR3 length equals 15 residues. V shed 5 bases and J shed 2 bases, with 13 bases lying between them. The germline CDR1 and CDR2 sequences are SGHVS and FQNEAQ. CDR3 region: CASSVAGAAYNEQFF. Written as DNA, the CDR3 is TGTGCCAGCAGCGTCGCGGGGGCCGCCTACAATGAGCAGTTCTTC.

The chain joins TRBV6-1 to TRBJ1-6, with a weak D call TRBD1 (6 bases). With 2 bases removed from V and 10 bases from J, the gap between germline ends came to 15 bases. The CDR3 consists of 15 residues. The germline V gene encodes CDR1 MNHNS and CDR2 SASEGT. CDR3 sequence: CASSESSRGASPLHF. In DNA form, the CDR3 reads TGTGCCAGCAGTGAAAGTAGTCGGGGGGCCTCACCCCTCCACTTT.

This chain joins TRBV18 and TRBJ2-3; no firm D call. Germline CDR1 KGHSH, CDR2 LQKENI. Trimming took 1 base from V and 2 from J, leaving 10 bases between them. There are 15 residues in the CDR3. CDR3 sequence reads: CASSPRDTNTDTQYF. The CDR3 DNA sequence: TGTGCCAGCTCACCACGAGACACCAACACAGATACGCAGTATTTT.

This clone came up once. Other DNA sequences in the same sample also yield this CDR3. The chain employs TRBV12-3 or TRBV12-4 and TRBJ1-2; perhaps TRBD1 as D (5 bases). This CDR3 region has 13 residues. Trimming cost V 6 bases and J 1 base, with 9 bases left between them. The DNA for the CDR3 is TGTGCCAGCAGCCTTGACAGTAACTATGGCTACACCTTC. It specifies CASSLDSNYGYTF.

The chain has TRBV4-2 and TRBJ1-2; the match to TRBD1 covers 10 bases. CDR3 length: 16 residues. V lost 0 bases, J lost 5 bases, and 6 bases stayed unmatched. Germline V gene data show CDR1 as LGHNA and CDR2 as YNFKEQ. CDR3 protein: CASSQEGTGAVYGYTF. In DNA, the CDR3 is TGTGCCAGCAGCCAAGAAGGGACAGGGGCTGTATATGGCTACACCTTC.

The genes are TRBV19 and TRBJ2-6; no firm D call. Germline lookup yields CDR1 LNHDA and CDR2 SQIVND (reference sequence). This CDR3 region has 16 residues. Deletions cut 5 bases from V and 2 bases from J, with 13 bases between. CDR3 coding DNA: TGTGCCAGTAGTCCCCACGAACTGCCTGGGGCCAACGTCCTGACTTTC. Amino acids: CASSPHELPGANVLTF.

In DNA, the CDR3 is TGTGCCAGCAGCTTGGCCGGGTCGGATCAGCCCCAGCATTTT. Encoded protein: CASSLAGSDQPQHF. The V and J genes are TRBV5-5 and TRBJ1-5, with D unclear. Germline assignment: CDR1 SGHKS and CDR2 YYEKEE (reference sequence). The CDR3 runs 14 residues. Trimming shortened V by 0 bases and J by 5 bases, and 9 bases separated the two germline ends.

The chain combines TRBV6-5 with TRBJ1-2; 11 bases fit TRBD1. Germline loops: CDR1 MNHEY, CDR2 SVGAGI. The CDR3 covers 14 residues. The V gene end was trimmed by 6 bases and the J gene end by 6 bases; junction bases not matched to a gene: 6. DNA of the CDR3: TGTGCCAGCAGCCGGGGGACAGGGGGTCATGGCTACACCTTC. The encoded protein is CASSRGTGGHGYTF.

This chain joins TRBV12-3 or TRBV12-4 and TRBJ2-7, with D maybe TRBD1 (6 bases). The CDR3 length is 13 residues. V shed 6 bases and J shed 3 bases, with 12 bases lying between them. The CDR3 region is CASRAGALYEQYF. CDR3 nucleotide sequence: TGTGCCAGCAGGGCAGGGGCGCTCTACGAGCAGTACTTC.

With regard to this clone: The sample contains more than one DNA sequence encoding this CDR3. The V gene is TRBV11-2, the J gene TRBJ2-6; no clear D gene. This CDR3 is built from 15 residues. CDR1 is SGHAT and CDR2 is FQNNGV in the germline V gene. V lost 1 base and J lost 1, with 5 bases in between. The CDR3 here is CASSLGLSGANVLTF. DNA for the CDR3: TGTGCCAGCAGCTTAGGACTTTCTGGGGCCAACGTCCTGACTTTC.

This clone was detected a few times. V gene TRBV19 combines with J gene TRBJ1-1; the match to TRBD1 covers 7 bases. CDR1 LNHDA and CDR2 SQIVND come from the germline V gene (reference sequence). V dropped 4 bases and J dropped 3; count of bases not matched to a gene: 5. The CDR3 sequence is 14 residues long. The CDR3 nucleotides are TGTGCCAGTAGTACCCGACAGGGATACACTGAAGCTTTCTTT. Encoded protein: CASSTRQGYTEAFF.

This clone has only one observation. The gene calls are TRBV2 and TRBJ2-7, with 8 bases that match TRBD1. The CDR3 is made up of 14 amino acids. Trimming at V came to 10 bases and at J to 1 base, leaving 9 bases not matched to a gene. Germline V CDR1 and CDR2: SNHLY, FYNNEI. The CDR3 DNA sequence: TGTGCCACCCAGACAGGGGCGTTATCCTACGAGCAGTACTTC. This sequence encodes CATQTGALSYEQYF.

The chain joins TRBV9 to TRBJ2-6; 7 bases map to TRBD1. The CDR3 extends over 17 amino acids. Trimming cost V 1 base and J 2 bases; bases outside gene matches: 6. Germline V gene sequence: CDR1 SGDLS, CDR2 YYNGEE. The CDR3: CASSVTGVYPGANVLTF. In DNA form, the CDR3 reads TGTGCCAGCAGCGTAACAGGGGTCTATCCTGGGGCCAACGTCCTGACTTTC.

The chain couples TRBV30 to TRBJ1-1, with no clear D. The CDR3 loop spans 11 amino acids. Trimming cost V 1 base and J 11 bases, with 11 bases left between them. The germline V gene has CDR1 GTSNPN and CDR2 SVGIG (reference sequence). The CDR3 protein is CAWSALIEAFF. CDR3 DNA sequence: TGTGCCTGGAGTGCCCTAATCGAGGCTTTCTTT.

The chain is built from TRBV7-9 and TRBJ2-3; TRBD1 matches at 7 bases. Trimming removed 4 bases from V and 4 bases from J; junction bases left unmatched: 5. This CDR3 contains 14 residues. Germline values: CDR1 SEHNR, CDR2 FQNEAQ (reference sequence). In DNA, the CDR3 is TGTGCCAGCAGCTCGGACAGGTCTTCAGATACGCAGTATTTT. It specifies CASSSDRSSDTQYF.

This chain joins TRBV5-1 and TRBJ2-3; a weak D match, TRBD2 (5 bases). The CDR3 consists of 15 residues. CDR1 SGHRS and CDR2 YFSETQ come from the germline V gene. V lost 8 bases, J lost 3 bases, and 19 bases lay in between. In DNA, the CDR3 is TGCGCCAGTAACCGGGATGACCATATTACAGATACGCAGTATTTT. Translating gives CASNRDDHITDTQYF.

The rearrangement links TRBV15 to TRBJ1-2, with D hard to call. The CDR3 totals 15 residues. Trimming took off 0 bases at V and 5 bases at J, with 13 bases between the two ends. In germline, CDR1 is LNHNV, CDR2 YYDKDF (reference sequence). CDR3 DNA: TGTGCCACCAGCAGAGACTTTAGGTTGGAGTATGGCTACACCTTC. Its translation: CATSRDFRLEYGYTF.